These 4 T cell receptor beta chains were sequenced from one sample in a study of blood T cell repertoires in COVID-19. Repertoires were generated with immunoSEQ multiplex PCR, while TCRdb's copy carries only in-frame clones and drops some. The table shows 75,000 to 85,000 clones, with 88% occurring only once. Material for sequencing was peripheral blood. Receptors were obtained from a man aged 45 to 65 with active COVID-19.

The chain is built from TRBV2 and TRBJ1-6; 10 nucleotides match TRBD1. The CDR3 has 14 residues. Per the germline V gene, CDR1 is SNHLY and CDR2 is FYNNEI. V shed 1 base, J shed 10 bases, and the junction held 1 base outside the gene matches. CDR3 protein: CASSEGDRGSPLHF. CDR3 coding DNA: TGTGCCAGCAGTGAAGGGGACAGGGGCTCACCCCTCCACTTT.

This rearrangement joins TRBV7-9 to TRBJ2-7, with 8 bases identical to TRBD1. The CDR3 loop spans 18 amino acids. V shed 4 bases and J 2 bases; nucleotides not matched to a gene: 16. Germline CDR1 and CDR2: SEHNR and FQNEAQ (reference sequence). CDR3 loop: CASSYNYRSGTGAYEQYF. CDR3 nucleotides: TGTGCCAGCAGCTATAACTACCGCTCCGGGACAGGAGCCTACGAGCAGTACTTC.

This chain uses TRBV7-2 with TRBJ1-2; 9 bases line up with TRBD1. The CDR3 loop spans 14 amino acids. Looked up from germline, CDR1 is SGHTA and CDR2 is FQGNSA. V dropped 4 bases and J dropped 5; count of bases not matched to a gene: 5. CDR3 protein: CASSSGTGPYGYTF. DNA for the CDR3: TGTGCCAGCAGCTCCGGGACAGGGCCTTATGGCTACACCTTC.

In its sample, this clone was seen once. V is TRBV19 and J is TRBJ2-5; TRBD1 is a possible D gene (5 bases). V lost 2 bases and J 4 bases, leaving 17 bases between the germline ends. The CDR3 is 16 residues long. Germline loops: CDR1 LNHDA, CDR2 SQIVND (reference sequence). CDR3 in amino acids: CASSIRGNPRRETQYF. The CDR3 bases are TGTGCCAGTAGTATAAGGGGAAACCCCCGGAGAGAGACCCAGTACTTC.